The subject of this entry is one T cell receptor (beta chain). Its antigen is currently not known. No much larger clone exists at a distance of one base, and base qualities are not known. For sequencing, an Illumina NovaSeq 6000 was employed. TCR cDNA was synthesized by 5'RACE template switching, which introduced a universal primer site and unique molecular identifiers. cDNA synthesis was primed from both the TCR alpha and TCR beta constant segments. Library amplification involved two PCR steps, and the second step added sample barcodes and sequencing adapters. Libraries were sequenced on Illumina HiSeq 2500 (2x100 bp) or NovaSeq (2x150 bp). For the original study's pipeline: Demultiplexing of reads and collapsing into UMI consensus sequences were performed with MIGEC, and V(D)J alignment was carried out with MiXCR. Vaccine-responding clonotypes were defined with edgeR using replicate PBMC samples, requiring FDR below 0.01 and a log2 fold change above 5 up to day 15. CD4 or CD8 identity was assigned to each bulk clonotype according to whether the clonotype was present at higher abundance in the sequenced CD4 repertoire or the sequenced CD8 repertoire. Using fastp at Q25 and MiXCR, TCRdb reprocessed the public reads and kept productive beta chains. Entries that share a CDR3 protein sequence are merged under the most common genes and DNA. The V and J calls were not made by the authors but by TCRdb's processing. The sample table shows around 310,000 distinct CDR3 sequences, and approximately 4% are seen once. The ten largest clonotypes hold 20% to 25% of the sample.

The sample belongs to a study of T cells after yellow fever vaccination (dated by TCRdb to about 2019). Background on the whole study: Libraries from fractions with low cell numbers were prepared with the SMART-Seq v4 Ultra Low Input RNA kit. Two healthy male donors made up the cohort, one aged 18 to 29 years and the other aged 30 to 39 years. Blood was drawn at multiple timepoints before and after primary and secondary immunization, with bulk PBMC replicates and cell subsets isolated. Bulk TCR alpha and beta repertoires were sequenced longitudinally to track T-cell clones before and after primary and booster YFV17D yellow fever vaccination. Overall results and qualifications from the work: Computational filtering was needed because FACS-sorted repertoires could contain abundant contaminating clonotypes from the bulk population. The study included only two donors, which limits how far the findings can be generalized. The secondary T-cell response was found to be weaker but faster than the primary response, with a peak reached on day 5 rather than on day 15. After the booster, most clones that had expanded after primary vaccination were detected again (nearly 98% of CD4 and around nine tenths of CD8), suggesting broad maintenance of memory. A small share of clonotypes occurred in both CD4 and CD8 compartments, likely arising from convergent recombination.

Interpreted using the paper, the treatment or condition label stands for: live attenuated yellow fever vaccine strain. At each blood-draw timepoint, two biological replicates of bulk PBMCs were collected. A standard Ficoll-Paque protocol was used to isolate PBMCs from peripheral blood. TriZol was used to extract RNA from bulk PBMCs, from CD4 and CD8 fractions, and from dextramer-positive and dextramer-negative fractions. The V end gives up 0 bases and the J end 1 base, leaving 2 bases in the junction not matched to a gene. CDR1 is given as LNHDA and CDR2 as SQIVND, both from the germline V gene (reference sequence). The CDR3 runs 15 amino acids, cysteine and phenylalanine included. Only the CDR3 portion is preserved as DNA: 45 bases, with reading frame beginning at the first base.

The sample consisted of PBMCs, taken 5 days after the yellow fever booster vaccination. The chain uses TRBV19 and TRBJ2-7; 8 bases in the junction line up with TRBD1. The TCR was taken from a man younger than 35 who received the YFV17D yellow fever vaccine. CDR3 region: CASSIDRDRSYEQYF. The sequence in DNA is TGTGCCAGTAGTATAGATCGGGACAGGTCCTACGAGCAGTACTTC.